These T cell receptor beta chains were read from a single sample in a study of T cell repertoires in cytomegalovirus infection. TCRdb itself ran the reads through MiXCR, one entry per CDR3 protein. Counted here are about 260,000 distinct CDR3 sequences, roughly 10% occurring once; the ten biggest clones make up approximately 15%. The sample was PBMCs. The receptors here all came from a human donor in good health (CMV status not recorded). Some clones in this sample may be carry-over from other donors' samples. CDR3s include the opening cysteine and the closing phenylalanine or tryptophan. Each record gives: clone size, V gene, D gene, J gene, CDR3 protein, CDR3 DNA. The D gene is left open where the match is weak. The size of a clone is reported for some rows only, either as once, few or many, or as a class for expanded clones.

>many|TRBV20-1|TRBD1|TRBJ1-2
CSAGQGAQGYTF
TGCAGTGCTGGACAGGGGGCACAAGGCTACACCTTC
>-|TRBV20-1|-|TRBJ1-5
CSASGAGGYSNQPQHF
TGCAGTGCTAGCGGGGCGGGGGGTTATAGCAATCAGCCCCAGCATTTT
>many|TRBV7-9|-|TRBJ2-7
CASSFSMDSHEQYF
TGTGCCAGCAGCTTTTCGATGGACAGCCACGAGCAGTACTTC
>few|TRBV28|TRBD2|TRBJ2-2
CASSDGVGSGSPNTGELFF
TGTGCCAGCAGTGATGGTGTTGGTAGCGGGAGCCCGAACACCGGGGAGCTGTTTTTT
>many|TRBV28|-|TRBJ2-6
CASSPLAGANVLTF
TGTGCCAGCAGTCCATTGGCTGGGGCCAACGTCCTGACTTTC
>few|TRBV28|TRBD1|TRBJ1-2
CASSPTGALGYTF
TGTGCCAGCAGCCCCACAGGGGCCCTAGGCTACACCTTC
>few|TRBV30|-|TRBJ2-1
CAWTGGGGNEQFF
TGTGCCTGGACTGGGGGAGGCGGCAATGAGCAGTTCTTC
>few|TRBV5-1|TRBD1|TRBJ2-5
CASSRDRGQQETQYF
TGCGCCAGCAGCAGGGACAGGGGTCAACAAGAGACCCAGTACTTC
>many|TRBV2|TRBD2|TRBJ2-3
CASSEQRGITDTQYF
TGTGCCAGCAGTGAACAGCGGGGGATCACAGATACGCAGTATTTT
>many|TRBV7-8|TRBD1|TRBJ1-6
CATGMGQGNNSPLHF
TGTGCCACCGGGATGGGACAGGGGAATAATTCACCCCTCCACTTT
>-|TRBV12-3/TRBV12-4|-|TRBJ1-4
CASSQQGPLGEKLFF
TGTGCCAGCAGCCAACAGGGACCCCTAGGTGAAAAACTGTTTTTT
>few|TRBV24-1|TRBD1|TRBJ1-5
CATGQGNQPQHF
TGTGCCACCGGACAGGGGAATCAGCCCCAGCATTTT
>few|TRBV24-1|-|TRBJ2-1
CATSDPTGPNEQFF
TGTGCCACCAGTGACCCGACAGGACCTAATGAGCAGTTCTTC
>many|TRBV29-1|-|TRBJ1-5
CSVDLGAGQPQHF
TGCAGCGTTGATTTGGGGGCAGGACAGCCCCAGCATTTT
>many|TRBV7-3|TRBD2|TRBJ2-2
CASSVGLAGGPTGELFF
TGTGCCAGCAGCGTCGGACTAGCGGGGGGGCCGACCGGGGAGCTGTTTTTT
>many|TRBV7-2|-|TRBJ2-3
CASRRDSFTDTQYF
TGTGCCAGCCGGAGGGACTCATTCACAGATACGCAGTATTTT
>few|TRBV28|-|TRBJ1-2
CASSSPNYGYTF
TGTGCCAGCAGTTCCCCGAACTATGGCTACACCTTC
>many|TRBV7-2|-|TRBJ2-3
CASSSLSGASDTQYF
TGTGCCAGCAGCTCCCTTTCGGGGGCCTCAGATACGCAGTATTTT
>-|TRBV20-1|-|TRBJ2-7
CSARATGRSGQYF
TGCAGTGCTAGAGCGACGGGCCGGTCGGGGCAGTACTTC
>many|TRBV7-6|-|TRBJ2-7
CASSLGDGPYEQYF
TGTGCCAGCAGCTTAGGGGACGGTCCCTACGAGCAGTACTTC
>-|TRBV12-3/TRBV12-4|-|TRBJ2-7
CASSLGVRSSYEQYF
TGTGCCAGCAGTTTAGGAGTCAGGAGCTCCTACGAGCAGTACTTC
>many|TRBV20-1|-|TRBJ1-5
CSAPERPGARQPQHF
TGCAGTGCCCCCGAGCGCCCGGGGGCCAGGCAGCCCCAGCATTTT
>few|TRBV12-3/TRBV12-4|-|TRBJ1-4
CASSFSRPGGLFF
TGTGCCAGCAGTTTTTCCCGACCGGGGGGACTGTTTTTT
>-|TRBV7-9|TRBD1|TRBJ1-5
CASSIGQVDQPQHF
TGTGCCAGCAGCATCGGACAGGTGGATCAGCCCCAGCATTTT
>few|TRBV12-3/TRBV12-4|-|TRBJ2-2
CASSLIGVTGELFF
TGTGCCAGCAGTTTGATAGGGGTCACCGGGGAGCTGTTTTTT
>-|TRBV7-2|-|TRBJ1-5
CASSFSGQQPQHF
TGTGCCAGCAGCTTCAGCGGACAGCAGCCCCAGCATTTT
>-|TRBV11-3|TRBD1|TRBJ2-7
CASSSPGQGIHEQYF
TGTGCCAGCAGCTCTCCGGGACAGGGAATCCACGAGCAGTACTTC
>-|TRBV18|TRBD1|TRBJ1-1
CASSPDRGLNTEAFF
TGTGCCAGCTCACCGGACAGGGGCCTGAACACTGAAGCTTTCTTT
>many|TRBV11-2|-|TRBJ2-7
CASSTRSSYEQYF
TGTGCCAGCAGCACCCGTAGCTCCTACGAGCAGTACTTC
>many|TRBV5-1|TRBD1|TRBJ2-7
CASSPSAQGAGQYF
TGCGCCAGCAGCCCCAGCGCACAGGGGGCAGGGCAGTACTTC
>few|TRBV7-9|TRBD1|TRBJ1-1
CASTDRGPNTEAFF
TGTGCCAGCACGGACAGGGGGCCCAACACTGAAGCTTTCTTT
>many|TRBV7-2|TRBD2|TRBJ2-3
CASSLAGLTDTQYF
TGTGCCAGCAGCTTAGCGGGACTAACAGATACGCAGTATTTT
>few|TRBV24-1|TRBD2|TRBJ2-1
CATSDLAGGVGNEQFF
TGTGCCACCAGTGATTTAGCGGGGGGCGTAGGGAATGAGCAGTTCTTC
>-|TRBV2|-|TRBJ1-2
CASRPLSGGGYTF
TGTGCCAGCAGGCCCCTCTCGGGAGGAGGCTACACCTTC
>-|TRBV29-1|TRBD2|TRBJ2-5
CSAAIAGMSQETQYF
TGCAGCGCCGCAATAGCGGGAATGAGTCAAGAGACCCAGTACTTC
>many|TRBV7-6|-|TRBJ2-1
CASSLTRGDNEQFF
TGTGCCAGCAGCTTGACTAGAGGTGACAATGAGCAGTTCTTC
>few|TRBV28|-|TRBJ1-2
CASRPLWYGYTF
TGTGCCAGCAGGCCTCTATGGTATGGCTACACCTTC
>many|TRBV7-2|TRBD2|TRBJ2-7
CASSPGGLGIYEQYF
TGTGCCAGCAGCCCGGGGGGACTGGGGATTTACGAGCAGTACTTC
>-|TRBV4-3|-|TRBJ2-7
CASSRGGGEAYEQYF
TGCGCCAGCAGCCGAGGGGGAGGGGAGGCCTACGAGCAGTACTTC
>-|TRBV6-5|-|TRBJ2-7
CASSYGRDSYEQYF
TGTGCCAGCAGTTATGGGCGGGACTCCTACGAGCAGTACTTC
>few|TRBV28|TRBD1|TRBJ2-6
CASRRGTVGSGANVLTF
TGTGCCAGCAGGAGGGGGACAGTAGGTTCTGGGGCCAACGTCCTGACTTTC
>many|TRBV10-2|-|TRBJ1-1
CASSSQGPEAFF
TGCGCCAGCAGTTCTCAGGGCCCTGAAGCTTTCTTT
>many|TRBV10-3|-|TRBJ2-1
CAISDGTNEQFF
TGTGCCATCAGTGACGGGACCAATGAGCAGTTCTTC
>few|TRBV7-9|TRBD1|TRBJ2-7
CASSPPRQGAEQYF
TGTGCCAGCAGCCCACCGAGACAGGGGGCCGAGCAGTACTTC
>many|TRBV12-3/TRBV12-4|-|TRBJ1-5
CASSLDAGGGDQPQHF
TGTGCCAGCAGTTTAGACGCGGGGGGGGGAGATCAGCCCCAGCATTTT
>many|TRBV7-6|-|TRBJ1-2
CASSPGTADMSYTF
TGTGCCAGCAGCCCTGGGACTGCCGACATGAGCTACACCTTC
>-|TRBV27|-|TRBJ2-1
CASSSVSQVSYNEQFF
TGTGCCAGCAGTTCAGTGTCACAAGTCAGCTACAATGAGCAGTTCTTC
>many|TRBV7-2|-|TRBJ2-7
CASSLFTGNGYEQYF
TGTGCCAGCAGCTTATTCACCGGGAACGGCTACGAGCAGTACTTC
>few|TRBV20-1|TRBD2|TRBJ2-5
CSARDAPSGEETQYF
TGCAGTGCTAGAGATGCGCCTAGCGGGGAAGAGACCCAGTACTTC
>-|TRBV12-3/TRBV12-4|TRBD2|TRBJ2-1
CASRRTGTSGVNEQFF
TGTGCCAGCAGGCGGACCGGGACTAGCGGGGTGAATGAGCAGTTCTTC
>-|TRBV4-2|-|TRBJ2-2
CASSQDGMNTGELFF
TGTGCCAGCAGCCAAGATGGGATGAACACCGGGGAGCTGTTTTTT
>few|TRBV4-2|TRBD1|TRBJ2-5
CASSQEGTGPGLWETQYF
TGTGCCAGCAGCCAAGAGGGGACAGGACCTGGGCTTTGGGAGACCCAGTACTTC
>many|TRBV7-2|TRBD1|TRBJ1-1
CASSLNPGQGVAEAFF
TGTGCCAGCAGCTTGAATCCGGGACAGGGGGTCGCTGAAGCTTTCTTT
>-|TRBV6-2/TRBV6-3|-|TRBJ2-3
CASRHGRRGAPSTDTQYF
TGTGCCAGCAGACATGGCCGTCGGGGGGCCCCTAGCACAGATACGCAGTATTTT
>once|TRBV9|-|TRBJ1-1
CASSVGGGIDTEAFF
TGTGCCAGCAGCGTCGGGGGCGGGATTGACACTGAAGCTTTCTTT